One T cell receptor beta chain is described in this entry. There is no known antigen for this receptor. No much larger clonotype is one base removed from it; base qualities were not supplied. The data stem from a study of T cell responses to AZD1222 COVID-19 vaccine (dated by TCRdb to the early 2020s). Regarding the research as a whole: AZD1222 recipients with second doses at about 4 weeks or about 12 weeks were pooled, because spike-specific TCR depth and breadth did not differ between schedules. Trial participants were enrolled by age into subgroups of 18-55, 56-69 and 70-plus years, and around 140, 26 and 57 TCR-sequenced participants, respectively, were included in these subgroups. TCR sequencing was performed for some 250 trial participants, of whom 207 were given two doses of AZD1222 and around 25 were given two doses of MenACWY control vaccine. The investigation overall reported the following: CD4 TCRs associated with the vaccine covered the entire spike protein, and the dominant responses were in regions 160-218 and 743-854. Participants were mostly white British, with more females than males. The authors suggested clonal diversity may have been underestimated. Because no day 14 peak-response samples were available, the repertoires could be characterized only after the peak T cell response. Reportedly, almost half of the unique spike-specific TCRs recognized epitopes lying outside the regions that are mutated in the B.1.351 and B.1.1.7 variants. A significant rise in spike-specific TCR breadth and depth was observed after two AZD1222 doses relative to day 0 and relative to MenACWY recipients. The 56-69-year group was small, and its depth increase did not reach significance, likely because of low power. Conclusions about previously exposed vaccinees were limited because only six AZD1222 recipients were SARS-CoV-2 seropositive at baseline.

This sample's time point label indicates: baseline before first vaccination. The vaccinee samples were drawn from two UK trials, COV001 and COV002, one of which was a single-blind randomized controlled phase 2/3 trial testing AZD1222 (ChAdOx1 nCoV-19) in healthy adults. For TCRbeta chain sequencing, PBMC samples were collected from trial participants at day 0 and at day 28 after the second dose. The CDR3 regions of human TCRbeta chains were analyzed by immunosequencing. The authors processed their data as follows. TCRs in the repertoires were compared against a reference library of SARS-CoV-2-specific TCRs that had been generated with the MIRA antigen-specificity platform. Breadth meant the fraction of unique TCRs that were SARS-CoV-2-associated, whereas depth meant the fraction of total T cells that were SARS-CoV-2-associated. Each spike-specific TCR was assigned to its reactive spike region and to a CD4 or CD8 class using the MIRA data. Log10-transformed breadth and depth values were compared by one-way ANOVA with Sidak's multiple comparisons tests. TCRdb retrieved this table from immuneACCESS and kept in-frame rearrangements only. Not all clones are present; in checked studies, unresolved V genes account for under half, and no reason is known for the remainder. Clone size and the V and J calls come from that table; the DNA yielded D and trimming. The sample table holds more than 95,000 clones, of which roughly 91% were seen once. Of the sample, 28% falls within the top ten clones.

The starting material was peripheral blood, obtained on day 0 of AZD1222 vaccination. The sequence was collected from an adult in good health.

This receptor has the CDR3 CASAPDRARINQPQHF. The bases are TGTGCCAGTGCCCCCGACAGGGCCCGTATCAATCAGCCCCAGCATTTT. The chain couples TRBV2 to TRBJ1-5; 7 central bases correspond to TRBD1. The CDR3 covers 16 residues, taking in both the cysteine and the phenylalanine. Just CDR3 DNA is preserved here, 48 bases in frame from base 1. V and J are trimmed by 9 bases and 3 bases, and the gene matches miss 14 bases of the junction. For CDR1 and CDR2, the germline V gene lists SNHLY and FYNNEI.